These 13 T cell receptor beta chains share one sample of origin, sequenced in a study of blood T cell repertoires in COVID-19. The repertoire was sequenced with immunoSEQ multiplex PCR; TCRdb's copy has only in-frame clones and lacks some. The sample records more than 200,000 clones, approximately 81% being singletons. Material: peripheral blood. Receptors originate from a man aged 55 to 69 with acute or convalescent COVID-19.

The V and J genes are TRBV6-1 and TRBJ2-7; TRBD1 matches 7 bases. V lost 6 bases and J lost 0; bases outside the gene matches: 8. The CDR3 totals 15 residues. Germline V CDR1 and CDR2: MNHNS, SASEGT. CDR3 sequence reads: CASSDRDPSSYEQYF. Here the CDR3 DNA reads TGTGCCAGCAGCGACAGGGATCCTTCCTCCTACGAGCAGTACTTC.

V and J are TRBV6-5 and TRBJ1-2; 9 nucleotides align to TRBD1. V gave up 8 bases and J gave up 9 bases; unmatched junction bases: 10. This CDR3 comprises 13 residues. Germline-derived CDR1 and CDR2 are MNHEY and SVGAGI. CDR3 bases: TGTGCCAGCGTACCGGGACAGGGTAGGAGCTACACCTTC. This translates into CASVPGQGRSYTF.

The chain joins TRBV5-6 to TRBJ2-3; no reliable D call. The V gene lost 4 bases and the J gene lost 8 bases, with 14 bases spanning the gap. From germline, CDR1 is SGHDT and CDR2 YYEEEE. There are 13 residues in the CDR3. CDR3 nucleotide sequence: TGTGCCAGCAGCCCGAATCCCAGTTCTACGCAGTATTTT. Amino acid sequence: CASSPNPSSTQYF.

The chain carries TRBV7-9 and TRBJ1-1; weak D call: TRBD1 (6 bases). The V end was cut by 5 bases, the J end by 1 base, with 14 bases between. CDR1 and CDR2 (germline): SEHNR, FQNEAQ (reference sequence). This CDR3 comprises 15 residues. This chain's CDR3 is CASSTNRVPNTEAFF. In DNA form, the CDR3 reads TGTGCCAGCAGCACGAACAGGGTACCGAACACTGAAGCTTTCTTT. Full variable domain (outside the CDR3, taken from reference TRBV7-9 and TRBJ1-1): DTGVSQNPRHKITKRGQNVTFRCDPISEHNRLYWYRQTLGQGPEFLTYFQNEAQLEKSRLLSDRFSAERPKGSFSTLEIQRTEQGDSAMYLCASSTNRVPNTEAFFGQGTRLTVV.

This sequence joins TRBV10-3 and TRBJ2-1; 9 positions agree with TRBD2. Per germline, CDR1 ENHRY and CDR2 SYGVKD. With V trimmed by 3 bases and J by 4 bases, 4 bases remained unmatched. The CDR3 covers 15 residues. CDR3 nucleotide sequence: TGTGCCATCAGTGAAGGACTAGCGCCATACAATGAGCAGTTCTTC. It yields the protein CAISEGLAPYNEQFF.

In nucleotides, the CDR3 is TGTGCCTCCAAACGCGCAGCGAGCCCTTTTGGTACCGGGGAGCTGTTTTTT. This gives the protein CASKRAASPFGTGELFF. The chain combines TRBV10-3 with TRBJ2-2; D is uncertain. CDR1 and CDR2 (germline): ENHRY, SYGVKD. The CDR3 totals 17 residues. The V gene lost 11 bases and the J gene lost 5 bases, with 27 bases spanning the gap.

In this sample, this clone turned up once. V and J are TRBV5-1 and TRBJ1-6; D might be TRBD1 (6 bases). The germline V and J ends were trimmed by 3 bases and 3 bases, with 13 bases remaining between them. The CDR3 is made up of 16 amino acids. Germline loops: CDR1 SGHRS, CDR2 YFSETQ. CDR3 protein: CASSSQGTNYNSPLHF. The CDR3 DNA reads as TGCGCCAGCAGCTCCCAGGGGACCAACTATAATTCACCCCTCCACTTT. Looking up the rest from reference TRBV5-1 and TRBJ1-6 gives the full variable domain: KAGVTQTPRYLIKTRGQQVTLSCSPISGHRSVSWYQQTPGQGLQFLFEYFSETQRNKGNFPGRFSGRQFSNSRSEMNVSTLELGDSALYLCASSSQGTNYNSPLHFGNGTRLTVT.

This chain connects TRBV19 to TRBJ1-6; the match to TRBD1 covers 8 bases. CDR3 length equals 15 residues. Germline V gene data show CDR1 as LNHDA and CDR2 as SQIVND (reference sequence). V dropped 2 bases and J dropped 7; count of bases not matched to a gene: 4. The CDR3 DNA reads as TGTGCCAGTAGTATACCCACAGGGGGGAATTCACCCCTCCACTTT. It specifies CASSIPTGGNSPLHF.

This sequence joins TRBV27 and TRBJ2-4, with 14 bases that match TRBD2. With V trimmed by 5 bases and J by 0 bases, 6 bases remained unmatched. Germline CDR1 MNHEY, CDR2 SMNVEV (reference sequence). The CDR3 runs 18 residues. This chain's CDR3 is CASSRTSGGNLAKNIQYF. CDR3 coding DNA: TGTGCCAGCAGTCGGACTAGCGGGGGGAATCTAGCCAAAAACATTCAGTACTTC.

This clone has a single count. The chain joins TRBV5-4 to TRBJ1-2; D gene unclear. V was trimmed by 7 bases and J by 0 bases, leaving 13 bases between them. CDR3 length: 14 amino acids. Germline CDR1 is SGHNT and CDR2 is YYREEE (reference sequence). CDR3 amino acids: CASGPGGPNYGYTF. In DNA, the CDR3 is TGTGCCAGCGGACCAGGAGGGCCTAACTATGGCTACACCTTC.

The chain couples TRBV7-2 to TRBJ1-1, with D tentatively TRBD1 (5 bases). Germline V lookup: CDR1 SGHTA, CDR2 FQGNSA. The CDR3 runs to 15 residues. The V end lost 5 bases, the J end lost 0 bases, and 13 bases lay between the germline ends. As DNA, the CDR3 is TGTGCCAGCAGCGCAATACAGGTTATGAACACTGAAGCTTTCTTT. Protein: CASSAIQVMNTEAFF. Looking up the rest from reference TRBV7-2 and TRBJ1-1 gives the full variable domain: GAGVSQSPSNKVTEKGKDVELRCDPISGHTALYWYRQSLGQGLEFLIYFQGNSAPDKSGLPSDRFSAERTGGSVSTLTIQRTQQEDSAVYLCASSAIQVMNTEAFFGQGTRLTVV.

This clone has a single count. This chain uses TRBV21-1 with TRBJ2-1; no DNA check was done on the table's D call, TRBD1. TRBV21-1 is a documented pseudogene. There are 15 residues in the CDR3. CDR3: CASSLGQSSYNEQFF. CDR3 in DNA: TGTGCCAGCAGCCTAGGACAGAGCTCCTACAATGAGCAGTTCTTC.

The chain has TRBV9 and TRBJ1-2, with 12 bases identical to TRBD1. CDR1 SGDLS and CDR2 YYNGEE come from the germline V gene. V was pared by 4 bases and J by 5 bases, with 12 bases of the junction left unmatched. This CDR3 contains 17 residues. Here the CDR3 DNA reads TGTGCCAGCAGCCCAGGGACAGGGGGCGGGAGTAGGTATGGCTACACCTTC. Translating gives CASSPGTGGGSRYGYTF.